The rows below give T cell receptor delta chains drawn from one sample of a study of Vδ1+ human thymocytes. TCRdb called clones anew from the multiplex PCR reads with CATT. The sample has tens of thousands of delta-chain clones, around 7.9% seen once; the top ten hold roughly 0.98%. Sequenced sample: Vdelta1+ gamma-delta thymocytes from the thymus. All receptors come from a child in the first two years of life who had congenital heart surgery. The CDR3 runs from the conserved cysteine through the conserved F or W. A D gene is named only where the DNA matches it firmly. Clone size is shown for a subset of rows, as once, few, many or a class of expanded clone.

J gene: TRDJ1; V gene: TRDV1; D gene: .; clone size: .; CDR3 protein: CALGEFTGSSYTDKLIF; CDR3 DNA: TGTGCTCTTGGGGAATTTACTGGATCCTCGTACACCGATAAACTCATCTTT
J gene: TRDJ1; V gene: TRDV1; D gene: .; clone size: .; CDR3 protein: CALGELPKEGLDTDKLIF; CDR3 DNA: TGTGCTCTTGGGGAATTACCTAAAGAGGGGTTAGACACCGATAAACTCATCTTT
J gene: TRDJ1; V gene: TRDV1; D gene: .; clone size: medium-sized; CDR3 protein: CALGEDGTDKLIF; CDR3 DNA: TGTGCTCTTGGGGAAGATGGAACCGATAAACTCATCTTT
J gene: TRDJ1; V gene: TRDV1; D gene: TRDD3; clone size: .; CDR3 protein: CALGELGDTYTDKLIF; CDR3 DNA: TGTGCTCTTGGGGAGCTGGGGGATACGTACACCGATAAACTCATCTTT
J gene: TRDJ1; V gene: TRDV1; D gene: .; clone size: few; CDR3 protein: CALGEDPRHRLPTDTDKLIF; CDR3 DNA: TGTGCTCTTGGGGAGGACCCCCGACACCGACTTCCCACCGACACCGATAAACTCATCTTT
J gene: TRDJ2; V gene: TRDV1; D gene: .; clone size: .; CDR3 protein: CALGERVLRYDVDLDPSRTAQLFF; CDR3 DNA: TGTGCTCTTGGGGAAAGGGTCCTACGATATGATGTTGATCTGGACCCCAGTAGGACAGCACAACTCTTCTTT
J gene: TRDJ1; V gene: TRDV1; D gene: TRDD3; clone size: few; CDR3 protein: CALGEGDRLGYTDKLIF; CDR3 DNA: TGTGCTCTTGGGGAGGGGGACCGACTGGGGTACACCGATAAACTCATCTTT
J gene: TRDJ1; V gene: TRDV1; D gene: TRDD3; clone size: .; CDR3 protein: CALGDLSSPWGILGGDDKLIF; CDR3 DNA: TGTGCTCTTGGGGATCTTTCCTCCCCATGGGGGATACTTGGGGGTGACGATAAACTCATCTTT
J gene: TRDJ1; V gene: TRDV1; D gene: .; clone size: .; CDR3 protein: CALGELLRGARTDKLIF; CDR3 DNA: TGTGCTCTTGGGGAACTCCTACGGGGGGCCCGAACCGATAAACTCATCTTT
J gene: TRDJ1; V gene: TRAV29/DV5; D gene: TRDD3; clone size: .; CDR3 protein: CAASARTGGYFDKLIF; CDR3 DNA: TGTGCAGCAAGCGCACGTACTGGGGGATACTTCGATAAACTCATCTTT
J gene: TRDJ1; V gene: TRDV3; D gene: TRDD3; clone size: few; CDR3 protein: CARQTFLLYIYWGILELIF; CDR3 DNA: TGTGCCCGACAAACCTTCCTACTGTATATTTACTGGGGGATATTAGAACTCATCTTT
J gene: TRDJ1; V gene: TRDV1; D gene: TRDD3; clone size: .; CDR3 protein: CALGFLPRTGGYTDKLIF; CDR3 DNA: TGTGCTCTTGGTTTCCTACCCCGTACTGGGGGATATACCGATAAACTCATCTTT
J gene: TRDJ1; V gene: TRDV2; D gene: TRDD3; clone size: few; CDR3 protein: CACDKINTYLAGGYPYTDKLIF; CDR3 DNA: TGTGCCTGTGACAAAATAAATACCTACCTTGCTGGGGGATACCCCTACACCGATAAACTCATCTTT
J gene: TRDJ1; V gene: TRDV1; D gene: TRDD3; clone size: .; CDR3 protein: CALGLTGLLWGIRPPTDKLIF; CDR3 DNA: TGTGCTCTTGGTCTAACGGGGCTCCTCTGGGGGATACGGCCGCCGACCGATAAACTCATCTTT
J gene: TRDJ1; V gene: TRDV1; D gene: TRDD3; clone size: .; CDR3 protein: CALGERGGDTRLIF; CDR3 DNA: TGTGCTCTTGGGGAACGGGGAGGGGATACGCGTCTCATCTTT
J gene: TRDJ1; V gene: TRDV1; D gene: .; clone size: .; CDR3 protein: CALGELIVVTGNDKLIF; CDR3 DNA: TGTGCTCTTGGGGAACTAATCGTAGTAACCGGGAACGATAAACTCATCTTT
J gene: TRDJ1; V gene: TRDV1; D gene: .; clone size: .; CDR3 protein: CALGELANYLADKLIF; CDR3 DNA: TGTGCTCTTGGGGAACTAGCGAACTACTTGGCCGATAAACTCATCTTT
J gene: TRDJ1; V gene: TRDV1; D gene: .; clone size: .; CDR3 protein: CALGENPRVFVLGPYRAYTDKLIF; CDR3 DNA: TGTGCTCTTGGGGAAAACCCCCGCGTCTTTGTACTGGGCCCATATCGGGCTTACACCGATAAACTCATCTTT
J gene: TRDJ1; V gene: TRDV1; D gene: .; clone size: few; CDR3 protein: CALGPKSGIYTTDKLIF; CDR3 DNA: TGTGCTCTTGGGCCTAAAAGTGGGATATATACTACCGATAAACTCATCTTT
J gene: TRDJ1; V gene: TRDV2; D gene: .; clone size: .; CDR3 protein: CACEGDRYGKLIF; CDR3 DNA: TGTGCCTGTGAAGGAGACCGATACGGGAAACTCATCTTT
J gene: TRDJ1; V gene: TRDV1; D gene: .; clone size: few; CDR3 protein: CALGTLLGPHTDKLIF; CDR3 DNA: TGTGCTCTTGGGACCCTTCTGGGGCCCCATACCGATAAACTCATCTTT
J gene: TRDJ1; V gene: TRDV2; D gene: TRDD3; clone size: medium-sized; CDR3 protein: CACDTDWGIPYTDKLIF; CDR3 DNA: TGTGCCTGTGACACCGATTGGGGGATACCTTACACCGATAAACTCATCTTT
J gene: TRDJ1; V gene: TRDV1; D gene: .; clone size: few; CDR3 protein: CALGERSRATRGPTPRLIF; CDR3 DNA: TGTGCTCTTGGGGAACGTTCCAGGGCTACTAGGGGGCCCACGCCGAGACTCATCTTT
J gene: TRDJ1; V gene: TRDV1; D gene: TRDD3; clone size: .; CDR3 protein: CALGEIAPTLLGDTDTDKLIF; CDR3 DNA: TGTGCTCTTGGGGAAATTGCCCCAACGTTGCTGGGGGATACAGACACCGATAAACTCATCTTT
J gene: TRDJ1; V gene: TRDV1; D gene: TRDD3; clone size: .; CDR3 protein: CALGELPGGYWCSDKLIF; CDR3 DNA: TGTGCTCTTGGGGAACTGCCTGGGGGATACTGGTGCTCCGATAAACTCATCTTT
J gene: TRDJ1; V gene: TRDV1; D gene: .; clone size: .; CDR3 protein: CALGERSNLFLRTDKLIF; CDR3 DNA: TGTGCTCTTGGGGAACGGTCCAACCTTTTCCTCCGCACCGATAAACTCATCTTT
J gene: TRDJ1; V gene: TRDV1; D gene: TRDD3; clone size: .; CDR3 protein: CALGESRTGGCSDKLIF; CDR3 DNA: TGTGCTCTTGGGGAATCACGTACTGGGGGATGTTCCGATAAACTCATCTTT
J gene: TRDJ1; V gene: TRDV1; D gene: TRDD3; clone size: .; CDR3 protein: CAPGDAPTMGNWGIRLRGDTDKLIF; CDR3 DNA: TGTGCTCCTGGGGACGCTCCCACAATGGGAAACTGGGGGATACGCCTACGCGGGGACACCGATAAACTCATCTTT
J gene: TRDJ1; V gene: TRDV1; D gene: TRDD3; clone size: .; CDR3 protein: CALGELRGDTRGEADKLIF; CDR3 DNA: TGTGCTCTTGGGGAACTAAGAGGGGATACGCGTGGGGAAGCCGATAAACTCATCTTT
J gene: TRDJ1; V gene: TRDV1; D gene: TRDD3; clone size: few; CDR3 protein: CALGDGPLPLLDWGPSYTDKLIF; CDR3 DNA: TGTGCTCTTGGGGACGGGCCGCTTCCCCTATTGGACTGGGGGCCCTCCTACACCGATAAACTCATCTTT
J gene: TRDJ1; V gene: TRDV1; D gene: TRDD3; clone size: .; CDR3 protein: CALGELRVGPLLGDLLIF; CDR3 DNA: TGTGCTCTTGGGGAACTCAGAGTCGGACCCTTACTGGGGGATTTACTCATCTTT
J gene: TRDJ1; V gene: TRDV2; D gene: TRDD3; clone size: .; CDR3 protein: CACDTGDTRLIF; CDR3 DNA: TGTGCCTGTGACACGGGGGATACGCGACTCATCTTT
J gene: TRDJ1; V gene: TRDV1; D gene: TRDD3; clone size: few; CDR3 protein: CALGEVPRFPTMVGDRTDKLIF; CDR3 DNA: TGTGCTCTTGGGGAAGTGCCGAGGTTTCCTACGATGGTGGGGGATAGGACCGATAAACTCATCTTT
J gene: TRDJ1; V gene: TRDV1; D gene: TRDD3; clone size: few; CDR3 protein: CALGELAPSYWGIRVYTDKLIF; CDR3 DNA: TGTGCTCTTGGGGAACTAGCCCCTTCCTACTGGGGGATACGGGTATACACCGATAAACTCATCTTT
J gene: TRDJ1; V gene: TRDV1; D gene: TRDD3; clone size: .; CDR3 protein: CALVELKLGDTGRYTDKLIF; CDR3 DNA: TGTGCTCTTGTGGAACTAAAACTGGGGGATACTGGCCGATACACCGATAAACTCATCTTT
J gene: TRDJ1; V gene: TRDV1; D gene: .; clone size: few; CDR3 protein: CALGELGETYTDKLIF; CDR3 DNA: TGTGCTCTTGGGGAACTGGGGGAGACGTACACCGATAAACTCATCTTT
J gene: TRDJ1; V gene: TRDV1; D gene: TRDD3; clone size: .; CDR3 protein: CALGPIHPRSYWGISYTDKLIF; CDR3 DNA: TGTGCTCTTGGACCCATTCACCCCAGGTCGTACTGGGGGATATCGTACACCGATAAACTCATCTTT
J gene: TRDJ1; V gene: TRDV1; D gene: TRDD3; clone size: .; CDR3 protein: CALAPRDTSHTDKLIF; CDR3 DNA: TGTGCTCTTGCCCCTAGGGATACGAGTCACACCGATAAACTCATCTTT
J gene: TRDJ1; V gene: TRDV1; D gene: .; clone size: .; CDR3 protein: CALGELPFQLYWGTDKLIF; CDR3 DNA: TGTGCTCTTGGGGAACTACCCTTCCAACTATATTGGGGAACCGATAAACTCATCTTT
J gene: TRDJ1; V gene: TRDV1; D gene: .; clone size: few; CDR3 protein: CALGETCPRHTDKLIF; CDR3 DNA: TGTGCTCTTGGGGAAACCTGCCCTAGGCACACCGATAAACTCATCTTT
J gene: TRDJ1; V gene: TRDV1; D gene: TRDD3; clone size: .; CDR3 protein: CALGEGETILGDTQYTDKLIF; CDR3 DNA: TGTGCTCTTGGGGAAGGGGAGACTATACTGGGGGATACACAGTACACCGATAAACTCATCTTT
J gene: TRDJ1; V gene: TRDV1; D gene: TRDD3; clone size: .; CDR3 protein: CALGEQPPVLGDTDKLIF; CDR3 DNA: TGTGCTCTTGGGGAACAGCCCCCCGTACTGGGGGATACCGATAAACTCATCTTT
J gene: TRDJ1; V gene: TRDV1; D gene: TRDD3; clone size: few; CDR3 protein: CALGSPRDWGITDKLIF; CDR3 DNA: TGTGCTCTTGGGTCCCCTCGGGACTGGGGGATCACCGATAAACTCATCTTT